The 6 T cell receptor beta chains in this list originate from one sample, sequenced in a study of blood T cell repertoires in COVID-19 (dated by TCRdb to 2020 to 2021). The protocol used for the library was the immunoSEQ multiplex PCR assay. TCRdb holds this immuneACCESS table with in-frame rearrangements only. Some clones are missing; in checked studies, unresolved V genes explain under half, and the rest has no known cause. The sample table holds 50,000 or so clones, of which 80% to 85% were seen once. The ten largest account for around 2.7% of the sample. The specimen sequenced was peripheral blood. The source of these receptors is a man aged 50 to 59 with acute or convalescent COVID-19.

This clone appeared once. V is TRBV5-4 and J is TRBJ1-4, with a possible D match to TRBD1 (5 bases). Germline assignment: CDR1 SGHNT and CDR2 YYREEE (reference sequence). Trimming left V 4 bases short and J 4 bases short, with 14 bases between. The CDR3 contains 15 residues. The CDR3 loop is CASSGGAAINEKLFF. In nucleotides, the CDR3 is TGTGCCAGCAGCGGAGGGGCAGCGATTAATGAAAAACTGTTTTTT.

V is TRBV6-6 and J is TRBJ1-5, with D possibly matching TRBD1 (6 bases). V shed 5 bases and J shed 0 bases, with 17 bases lying between them. The CDR3 consists of 17 residues. The germline CDR1 and CDR2 sequences are MNHNY and SVGAGI (reference sequence). The CDR3 DNA is TGTGCCAGCAGTCGCCTACAGGGACCCCTTAGCAATCAGCCCCAGCATTTT. Protein: CASSRLQGPLSNQPQHF.

A single count supports this clone. This chain connects TRBV7-6 to TRBJ1-2; TRBD1 matches at 8 bases. Germline V gives CDR1 SGHVS, CDR2 FNYEAQ. There are 13 residues in the CDR3. J lost 5 bases, V lost 5 bases, and 4 bases had no gene match. CDR3 in amino acids: CASSQRTGYGYTF. As DNA, the CDR3 is TGTGCCAGCAGCCAACGGACAGGGTATGGCTACACCTTC.

This clone showed up just once. This chain joins TRBV28 and TRBJ1-1; 10 nucleotides line up with TRBD1. Germline V gene data show CDR1 as MDHEN and CDR2 as SYDVKM. V gave up 5 bases and J gave up 6 bases; unmatched junction bases: 12. The CDR3 is 16 residues long. The CDR3 here is CASSPLPTGGRAEAFF. As DNA, the CDR3 is TGTGCCAGCAGTCCACTTCCGACAGGGGGCCGCGCTGAAGCTTTCTTT.

This sequence joins TRBV7-7 and TRBJ2-3; 7 bases match TRBD1. CDR3 length: 14 amino acids. The germline CDR1 and CDR2 sequences are SSHAT and FNYEAQ (reference sequence). After removal of 4 bases from V and 0 bases from J, the junction contained 1 base not matched to a gene. CDR3 sequence: CASSWDSSTDTQYF. CDR3 bases: TGTGCCAGCAGCTGGGACAGCAGCACAGATACGCAGTATTTT. Supplemented by reference TRBV7-7 and TRBJ2-3, the full variable domain reads GAGVSQSPRYKVTKRGQDVTLRCDPISSHATLYWYQQALGQGPEFLTYFNYEAQPDKSGLPSDRFSAERPEGSISTLTIQRTEQRDSAMYRCASSWDSSTDTQYFGPGTRLTVL.

The chain carries TRBV6-5 and TRBJ1-1; TRBD1 is a possible D gene (5 bases). Trimming took 8 bases from V and 2 from J, leaving 6 bases between them. Looked up from germline, CDR1 is MNHEY and CDR2 is SVGAGI. The CDR3 spans 11 residues. The CDR3 sequence is CASGANTEAFF. For the CDR3, the DNA is TGTGCCAGCGGGGCCAACACTGAAGCTTTCTTT.